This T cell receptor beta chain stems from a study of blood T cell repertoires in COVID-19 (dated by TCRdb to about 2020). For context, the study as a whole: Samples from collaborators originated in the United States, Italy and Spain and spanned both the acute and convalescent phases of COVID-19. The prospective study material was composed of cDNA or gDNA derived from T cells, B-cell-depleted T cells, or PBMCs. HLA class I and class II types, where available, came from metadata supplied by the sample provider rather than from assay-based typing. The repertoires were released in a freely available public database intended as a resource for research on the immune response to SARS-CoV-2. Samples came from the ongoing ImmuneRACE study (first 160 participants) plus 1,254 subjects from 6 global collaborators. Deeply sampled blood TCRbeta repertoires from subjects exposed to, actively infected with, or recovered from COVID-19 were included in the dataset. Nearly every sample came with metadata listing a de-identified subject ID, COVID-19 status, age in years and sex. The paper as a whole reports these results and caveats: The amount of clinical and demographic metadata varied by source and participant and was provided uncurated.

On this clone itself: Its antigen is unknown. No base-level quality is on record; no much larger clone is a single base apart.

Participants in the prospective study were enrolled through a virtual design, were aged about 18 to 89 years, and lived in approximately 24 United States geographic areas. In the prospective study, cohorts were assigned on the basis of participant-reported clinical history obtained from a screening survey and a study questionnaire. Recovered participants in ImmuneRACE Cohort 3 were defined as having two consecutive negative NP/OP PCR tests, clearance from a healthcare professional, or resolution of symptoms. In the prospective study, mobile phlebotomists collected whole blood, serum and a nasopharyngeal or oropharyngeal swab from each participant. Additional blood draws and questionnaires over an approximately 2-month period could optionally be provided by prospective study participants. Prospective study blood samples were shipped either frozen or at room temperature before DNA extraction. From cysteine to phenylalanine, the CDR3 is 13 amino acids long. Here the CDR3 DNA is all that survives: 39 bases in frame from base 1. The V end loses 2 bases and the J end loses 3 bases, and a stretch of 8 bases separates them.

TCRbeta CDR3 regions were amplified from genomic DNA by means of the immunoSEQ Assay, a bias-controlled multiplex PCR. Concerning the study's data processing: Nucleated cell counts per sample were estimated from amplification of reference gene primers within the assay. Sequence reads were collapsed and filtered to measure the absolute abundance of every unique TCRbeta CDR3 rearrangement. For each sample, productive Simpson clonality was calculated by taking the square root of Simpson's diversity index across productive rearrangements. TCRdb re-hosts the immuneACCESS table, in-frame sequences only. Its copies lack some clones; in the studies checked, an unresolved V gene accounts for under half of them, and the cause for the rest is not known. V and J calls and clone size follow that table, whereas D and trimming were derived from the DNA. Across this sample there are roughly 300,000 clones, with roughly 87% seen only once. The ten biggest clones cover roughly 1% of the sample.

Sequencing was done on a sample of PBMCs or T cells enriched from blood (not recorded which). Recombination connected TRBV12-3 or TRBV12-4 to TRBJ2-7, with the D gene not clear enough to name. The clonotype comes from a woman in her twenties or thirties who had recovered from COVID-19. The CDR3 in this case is CASSLSADYEQYF. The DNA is TGTGCCAGCAGTTTAAGCGCCGACTACGAGCAGTACTTC.